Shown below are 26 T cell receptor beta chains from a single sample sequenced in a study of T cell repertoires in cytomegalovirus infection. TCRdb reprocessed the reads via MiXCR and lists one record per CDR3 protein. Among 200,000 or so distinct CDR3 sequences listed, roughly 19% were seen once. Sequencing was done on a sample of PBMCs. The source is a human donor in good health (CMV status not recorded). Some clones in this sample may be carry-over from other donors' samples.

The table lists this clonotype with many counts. CDR3: CASSLNHYSSGIRNYGYTF. The CDR3, as DNA: TGTGCCAGCAGCTTAAACCATTACTCCTCGGGGATCCGTAACTATGGCTACACCTTC. The genes are TRBV7-2 and TRBJ1-2; D is uncertain. The CDR3 has 19 residues. CDR1 and CDR2 from the germline V gene are SGHTA and FQGNSA. The V end was cut by 2 bases, the J end by 1 base, with 23 bases between.

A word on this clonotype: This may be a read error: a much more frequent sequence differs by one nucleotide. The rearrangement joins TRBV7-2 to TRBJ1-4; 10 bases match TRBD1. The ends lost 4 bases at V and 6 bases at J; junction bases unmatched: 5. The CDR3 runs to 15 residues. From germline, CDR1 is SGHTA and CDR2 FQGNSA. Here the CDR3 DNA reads TGTGCCAGCAGCTCGATAGGACAGGGGGATGAAAAACTGTTTTTT. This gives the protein CASSSIGQGDEKLFF. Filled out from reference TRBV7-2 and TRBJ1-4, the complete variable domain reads GAGVSQSPSNKVTEKGKDVELRCDPISGHTALYWYRQSLGQGLEFLIYFQGNSAPDKSGLPSDRFSAERTGGSVSTLTIQRTQQEDSAVYLCASSSIGQGDEKLFFGSGTQLSVL.

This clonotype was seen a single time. Here the CDR3 reads CSVESAPGELFF. Written as DNA, the CDR3 is TGCAGCGTTGAGTCAGCGCCCGGGGAGCTGTTTTTT. The chain couples TRBV29-1 to TRBJ2-2; no firm D call. CDR3 length equals 12 residues. The V gene lost 3 bases and the J gene lost 6 bases, with 8 bases spanning the gap. Germline V lookup: CDR1 SQVTM, CDR2 ANQGSEA.

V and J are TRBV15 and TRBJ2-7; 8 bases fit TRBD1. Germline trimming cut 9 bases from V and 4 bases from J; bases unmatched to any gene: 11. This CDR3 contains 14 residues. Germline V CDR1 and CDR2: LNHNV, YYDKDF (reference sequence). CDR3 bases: TGTGCCACGAAACCAGGGGGCCTAGGATACGAGCAGTACTTC. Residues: CATKPGGLGYEQYF.

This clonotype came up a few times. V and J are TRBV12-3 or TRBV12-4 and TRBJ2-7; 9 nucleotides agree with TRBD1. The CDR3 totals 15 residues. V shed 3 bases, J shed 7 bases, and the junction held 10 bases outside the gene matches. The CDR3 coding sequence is TGTGCCAGCAGTTTGAACCCGGGACAGGGTGGTGAGCAGTACTTC. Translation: CASSLNPGQGGEQYF.

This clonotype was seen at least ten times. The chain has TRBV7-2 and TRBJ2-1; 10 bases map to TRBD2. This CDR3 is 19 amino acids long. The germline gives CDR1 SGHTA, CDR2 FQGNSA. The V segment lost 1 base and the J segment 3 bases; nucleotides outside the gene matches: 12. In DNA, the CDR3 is TGTGCCAGCAGCTTAGTCCCCGCACGACTAGCGGGCGTCTACAATGAGCAGTTCTTC. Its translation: CASSLVPARLAGVYNEQFF.

The CDR3 sequence is CASSLSPDRVFPDTQYF. The CDR3 coding sequence is TGTGCCAGCAGTCTGAGCCCGGACAGGGTATTCCCAGATACGCAGTATTTT. The chain is built from TRBV6-1 and TRBJ2-3, with TRBD1 matching over 8 bases. The germline gives CDR1 MNHNS, CDR2 SASEGT. The J segment lost 4 bases and the V segment lost 5 bases, leaving 14 bases of the junction unmatched. The CDR3 extends over 17 amino acids.

The CDR3 coding sequence is TGTGCCACCTCTGGGGGGGGGAACGGAGAGACCCAGTACTTC. Its protein is CATSGGGNGETQYF. The chain links TRBV15 to TRBJ2-5; TRBD2 aligns across 7 bases. There are 14 residues in the CDR3. CDR1 and CDR2 (germline): LNHNV, YYDKDF (reference sequence). V lost 8 bases, J lost 4 bases, and 10 bases stayed unmatched.

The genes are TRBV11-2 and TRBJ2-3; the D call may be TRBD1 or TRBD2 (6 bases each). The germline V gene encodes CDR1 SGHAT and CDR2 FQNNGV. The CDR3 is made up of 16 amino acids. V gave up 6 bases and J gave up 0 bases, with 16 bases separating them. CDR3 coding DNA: TGTGCCAGCAGTCCGGGGGCCCTACCTAGCACAGATACGCAGTATTTT. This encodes CASSPGALPSTDTQYF.

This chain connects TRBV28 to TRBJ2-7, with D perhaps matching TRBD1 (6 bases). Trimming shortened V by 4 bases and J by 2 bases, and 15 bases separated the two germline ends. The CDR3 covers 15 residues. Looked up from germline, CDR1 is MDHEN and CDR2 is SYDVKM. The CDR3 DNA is TGTGCCAGCAGTTCTCCAGGGGTCCCCACCTACGAGCAGTACTTC. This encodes CASSSPGVPTYEQYF.

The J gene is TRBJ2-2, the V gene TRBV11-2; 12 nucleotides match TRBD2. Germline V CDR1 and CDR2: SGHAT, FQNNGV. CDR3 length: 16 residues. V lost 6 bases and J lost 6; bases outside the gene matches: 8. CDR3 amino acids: CASSVRTSGTSGELFF. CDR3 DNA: TGTGCCAGCAGTGTCAGGACTAGCGGGACGTCCGGGGAGCTGTTTTTT.

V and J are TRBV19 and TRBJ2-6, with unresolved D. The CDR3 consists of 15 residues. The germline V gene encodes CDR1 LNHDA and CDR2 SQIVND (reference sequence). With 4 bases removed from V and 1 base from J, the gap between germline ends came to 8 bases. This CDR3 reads CASSKAVSGANVLTF. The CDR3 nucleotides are TGTGCCAGTAGTAAGGCCGTATCTGGGGCCAACGTCCTGACTTTC.

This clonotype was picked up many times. CDR3 sequence (DNA): TGTGCCAGCGTAAGCATGACAGTCATACCCTACGAGCAGTACTTC. Translation gives CASVSMTVIPYEQYF. The chain is built from TRBV2 and TRBJ2-7; TRBD1 is a possible D gene (5 bases). The germline V gene encodes CDR1 SNHLY and CDR2 FYNNEI. Trimming removed 8 bases at V and 2 bases at J, with 19 bases between. The CDR3 is 15 amino acids.

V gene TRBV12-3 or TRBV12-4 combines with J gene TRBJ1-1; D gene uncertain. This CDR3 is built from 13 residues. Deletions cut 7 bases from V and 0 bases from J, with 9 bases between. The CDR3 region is CASTGLVNTEAFF. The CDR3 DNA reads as TGTGCCAGCACCGGGCTAGTGAACACTGAAGCTTTCTTT.

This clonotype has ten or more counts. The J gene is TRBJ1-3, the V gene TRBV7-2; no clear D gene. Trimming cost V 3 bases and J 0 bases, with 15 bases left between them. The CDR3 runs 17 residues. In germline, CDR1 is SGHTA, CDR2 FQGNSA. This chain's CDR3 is CASSFAALPSSGNTIYF. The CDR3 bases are TGTGCCAGCAGCTTTGCGGCCTTACCGAGCTCTGGAAACACCATATATTTT.

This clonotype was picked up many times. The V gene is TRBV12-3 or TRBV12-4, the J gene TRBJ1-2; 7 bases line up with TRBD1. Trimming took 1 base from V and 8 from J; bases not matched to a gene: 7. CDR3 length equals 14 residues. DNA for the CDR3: TGTGCCAGCAGTTTAGGGGTACAGGGGAACGGCTACACCTTC. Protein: CASSLGVQGNGYTF.

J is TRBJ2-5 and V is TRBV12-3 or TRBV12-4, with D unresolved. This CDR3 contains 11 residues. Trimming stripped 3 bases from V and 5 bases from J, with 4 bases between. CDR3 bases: TGTGCCAGCAGTTTGAGTGAGACCCAGTACTTC. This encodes CASSLSETQYF.

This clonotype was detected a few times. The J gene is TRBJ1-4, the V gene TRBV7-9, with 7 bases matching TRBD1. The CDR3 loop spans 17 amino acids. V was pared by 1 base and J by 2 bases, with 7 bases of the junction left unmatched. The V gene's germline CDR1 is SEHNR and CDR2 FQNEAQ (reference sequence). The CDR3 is CASSLGTTGSTNEKLFF. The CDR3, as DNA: TGTGCCAGCAGCTTAGGGACGACAGGGTCCACTAATGAAAAACTGTTTTTT. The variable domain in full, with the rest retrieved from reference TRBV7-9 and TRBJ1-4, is DTGVSQNPRHKITKRGQNVTFRCDPISEHNRLYWYRQTLGQGPEFLTYFQNEAQLEKSRLLSDRFSAERPKGSFSTLEIQRTEQGDSAMYLCASSLGTTGSTNEKLFFGSGTQLSVL.

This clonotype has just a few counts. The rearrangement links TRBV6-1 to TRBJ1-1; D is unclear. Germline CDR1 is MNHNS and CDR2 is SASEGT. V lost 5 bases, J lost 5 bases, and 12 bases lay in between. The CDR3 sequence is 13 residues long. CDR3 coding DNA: TGTGCCAGCAGTTGGCAGGCGGTAACTGAAGCTTTCTTT. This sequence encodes CASSWQAVTEAFF.

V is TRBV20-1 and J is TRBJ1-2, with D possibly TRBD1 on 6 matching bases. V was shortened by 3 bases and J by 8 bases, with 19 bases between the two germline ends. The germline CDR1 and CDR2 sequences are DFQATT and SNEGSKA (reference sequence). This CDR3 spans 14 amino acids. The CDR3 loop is CSASLQGEVRGYTF. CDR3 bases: TGCAGTGCTAGTTTACAGGGAGAGGTGCGGGGCTACACCTTC.

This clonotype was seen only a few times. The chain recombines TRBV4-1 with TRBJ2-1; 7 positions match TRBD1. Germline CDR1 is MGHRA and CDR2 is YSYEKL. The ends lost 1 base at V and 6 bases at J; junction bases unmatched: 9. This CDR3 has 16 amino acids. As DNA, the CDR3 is TGCGCCAGCAGCCAAGCCCTCAACGGACAGGTCAATGAGCAGTTCTTC. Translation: CASSQALNGQVNEQFF.

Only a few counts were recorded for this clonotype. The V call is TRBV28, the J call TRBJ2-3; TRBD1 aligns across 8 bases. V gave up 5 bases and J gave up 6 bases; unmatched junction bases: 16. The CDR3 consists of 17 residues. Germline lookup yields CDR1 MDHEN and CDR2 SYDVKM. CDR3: CASSLWTGTSQEDTQYF. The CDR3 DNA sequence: TGTGCCAGCAGTCTCTGGACAGGGACCTCCCAGGAGGATACGCAGTATTTT.

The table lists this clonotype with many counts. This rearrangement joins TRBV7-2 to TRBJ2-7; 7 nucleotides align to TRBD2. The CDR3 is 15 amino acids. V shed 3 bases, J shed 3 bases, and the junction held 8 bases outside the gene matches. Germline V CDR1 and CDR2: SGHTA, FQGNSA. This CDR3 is CASSFLPSGYYEQYF. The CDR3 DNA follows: TGTGCCAGCAGCTTTTTGCCTAGCGGATACTACGAGCAGTACTTC.

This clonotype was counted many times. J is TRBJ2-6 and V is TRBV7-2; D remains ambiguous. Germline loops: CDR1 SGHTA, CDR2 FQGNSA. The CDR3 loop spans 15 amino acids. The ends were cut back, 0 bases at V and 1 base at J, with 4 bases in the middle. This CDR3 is CASSLAPSGANVLTF. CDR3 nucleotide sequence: TGTGCCAGCAGCTTAGCGCCTTCTGGGGCCAACGTCCTGACTTTC.

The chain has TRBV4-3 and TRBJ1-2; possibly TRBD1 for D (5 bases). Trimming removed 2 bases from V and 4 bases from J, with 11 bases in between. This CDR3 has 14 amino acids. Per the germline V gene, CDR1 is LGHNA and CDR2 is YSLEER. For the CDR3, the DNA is TGCGCCAGCAGCCAACCCGGGACCGCCTATGGCTACACCTTC. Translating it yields CASSQPGTAYGYTF.

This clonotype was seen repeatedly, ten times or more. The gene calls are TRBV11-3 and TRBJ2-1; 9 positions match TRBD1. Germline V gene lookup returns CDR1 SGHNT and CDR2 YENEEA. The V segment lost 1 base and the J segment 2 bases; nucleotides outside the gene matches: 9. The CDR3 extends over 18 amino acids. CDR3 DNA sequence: TGTGCCAGCAGCTTAGTCCGAACCGGGACAGGGCCCTACAATGAGCAGTTCTTC. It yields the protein CASSLVRTGTGPYNEQFF.